This passage covers 23 T cell receptor beta chains from one sample sequenced in a study of blood T cells in healthy people across ages. The authors ran a second PCR of about 7 to 11 cycles using a sample-barcoded 5' primer and a J-beta primer mix. Each CDR3 protein gets one entry after TCRdb re-called the 5' RACE reads with MiXCR. The profile shows 1.6 million or so distinct CDR3 sequences, around 35% of them singletons. The sample comprised blood. Receptors were obtained from a woman between 25 and 40 years old in good health.

The chain couples TRBV7-3 to TRBJ1-1; D is unresolved. The germline V and J ends were trimmed by 2 bases and 1 base, with 8 bases remaining between them. Germline lookup yields CDR1 SGHTA and CDR2 FQGTGA. This CDR3 has 14 residues. For the CDR3, the DNA is TGTGCCAGCAGCTTATACGGAAAGAACACTGAAGCTTTCTTT. Translated: CASSLYGKNTEAFF.

This clonotype has a handful of counts. The chain is built from TRBV21-1 and TRBJ2-7. TRBV21-1 is designated a pseudogene. The CDR3 is 14 amino acids. This CDR3 is CASSKGSTSYEQYF. CDR3 nucleotide sequence: TGTGCCAGCAGCAAAGGGTCTACCTCATACGAGCAGTACTTC.

This clonotype was counted a few times. CDR3 loop: CASSQGRPGSPYEQYF. The CDR3, as DNA: TGCGCCAGCAGCCAAGGGAGGCCAGGGTCCCCCTACGAGCAGTACTTC. This chain connects TRBV4-1 to TRBJ2-7; D may be TRBD1 or TRBD2 (5 bases each). This CDR3 has 16 amino acids. The V end lost 1 base, the J end lost 2 bases, and 15 bases lay between the germline ends. The germline CDR1 and CDR2 sequences are MGHRA and YSYEKL.

The chain uses TRBV6-1 and TRBJ2-7, with 7 bases aligning to TRBD1. V shed 7 bases and J 2 bases; nucleotides not matched to a gene: 17. Germline V gene data show CDR1 as MNHNS and CDR2 as SASEGT. This CDR3 has 17 amino acids. The CDR3 DNA reads as TGTGCCAGCAACGGGGTAGGACGGGACAGAGTTGCCTACGAGCAGTACTTC. It is translated as CASNGVGRDRVAYEQYF.

This clonotype was observed a few times. The rearrangement uses TRBV12-5 and TRBJ2-7; perhaps TRBD2 as D (5 bases). In germline, CDR1 is LGHNT, CDR2 FRNRAP. The CDR3 consists of 15 residues. Deletions cut 5 bases from V and 7 bases from J, with 21 bases between. The CDR3 nucleotides read TGTGCTAGTGGTCCGGACCCTGGCGGGCCGGGAGAGCAGTACTTC. Translation: CASGPDPGGPGEQYF.

The genes are TRBV12-3 or TRBV12-4 and TRBJ2-7, with D perhaps TRBD1 (6 bases). V dropped 3 bases and J dropped 2 bases, with 14 bases sitting between them. This CDR3 has 15 residues. CDR3 protein: CASSFMQGSPYEQYF. The CDR3 nucleotides are TGTGCCAGCAGTTTTATGCAGGGGAGCCCCTACGAGCAGTACTTC.

The V and J genes are TRBV7-8 and TRBJ1-1; D is possibly TRBD1 (5 bases). CDR1 is SGHVS and CDR2 is FQNEAQ in the germline V gene. The CDR3 has 13 amino acids. Trimming stripped 5 bases from V and 7 bases from J, with 14 bases between. The chain's CDR3 is CASSPGEPIEAFF. The CDR3 region has the DNA TGTGCCAGCAGCCCGGGGGAGCCCATTGAAGCTTTCTTT.

The chain employs TRBV3-1 and TRBJ2-1; 11 positions match TRBD2. The CDR3 has 18 residues. Trimming took 3 bases from V and 4 from J; bases not matched to a gene: 11. Germline loops: CDR1 LGHDT, CDR2 YNNKEL (reference sequence). CDR3 sequence (DNA): TGTGCCAGCAGCCAGATGTCCGGGACTAGCGGACGTTACAATGAGCAGTTCTTC. It specifies CASSQMSGTSGRYNEQFF.

This clonotype was recorded many times. The chain carries TRBV12-3 or TRBV12-4 and TRBJ2-5; D assignment may be TRBD1 or TRBD2 (5 bases each). The V and J ends lost 3 bases and 5 bases respectively, with 13 bases between them. This CDR3 is built from 14 residues. The CDR3 DNA reads as TGTGCCAGCAGTTTGATGGGGACGGGGGAGACCCAGTACTTC. Amino acids: CASSLMGTGETQYF.

The gene calls are TRBV9 and TRBJ2-1; 8 bases match TRBD2. In germline, CDR1 is SGDLS, CDR2 YYNGEE. The CDR3 loop spans 16 amino acids. V was clipped by 3 bases and J by 7 bases; unmatched bases: 12. Here the CDR3 reads CASSGPISGAFNEQFF. The CDR3 bases are TGTGCCAGCAGCGGTCCTATTAGCGGGGCCTTTAATGAGCAGTTCTTC.

This clonotype was detected ten times or more. This chain uses TRBV4-1 with TRBJ1-2, with unresolved D. CDR1 and CDR2 from the germline V gene are MGHRA and YSYEKL. The CDR3 has 14 amino acids. V shed 0 bases and J shed 8 bases, with 13 bases lying between them. As DNA, the CDR3 is TGCGCCAGCAGCCAAGACCGGACCCCCCAAGGCTACACCTTC. Translating gives CASSQDRTPQGYTF.

This clonotype came up many times. The rearrangement uses TRBV4-1 and TRBJ2-7; D gene uncertain. Trimming cost V 4 bases and J 7 bases, with 11 bases left between them. CDR3 length equals 12 residues. CDR1 and CDR2 from the germline V gene are MGHRA and YSYEKL. CDR3: CASSPWRGEQYF. CDR3 coding DNA: TGCGCCAGCAGCCCCTGGCGTGGGGAGCAGTACTTC.

The chain combines TRBV5-1 with TRBJ1-1; TRBD1 matches at 9 bases. J lost 0 bases, V lost 5 bases, and 8 bases had no gene match. Germline loops: CDR1 SGHRS, CDR2 YFSETQ. CDR3 length equals 16 residues. CDR3 sequence: CASRTGTGPMNTEAFF. As DNA, the CDR3 is TGCGCCAGCAGAACTGGGACAGGGCCCATGAACACTGAAGCTTTCTTT.

The gene calls are TRBV27 and TRBJ2-1; 10 bases are a match to TRBD2. Looked up from germline, CDR1 is MNHEY and CDR2 is SMNVEV (reference sequence). The CDR3 has 16 amino acids. V gave up 3 bases and J gave up 5 bases; unmatched junction bases: 7. CDR3 sequence: CASSFRSGGVDNEQFF. The DNA of the CDR3 is TGTGCCAGCAGTTTTCGCAGCGGGGGGGTAGACAATGAGCAGTTCTTC.

CDR3 residues: CASSRRGAREQYF. CDR3 in DNA: TGTGCCAGCAGCCGCAGGGGGGCCAGGGAGCAGTACTTC. The V call is TRBV7-9, the J call TRBJ2-7; tentative D call: TRBD1 (7 bases). The V gene's germline CDR1 is SEHNR and CDR2 FQNEAQ (reference sequence). The CDR3 is 13 residues long. Trimming removed 5 bases from V and 7 bases from J, with 15 bases in between.

This clonotype was recorded a few times. V gene TRBV4-1 combines with J gene TRBJ1-4; D might be TRBD1 (5 bases). Trimming shortened V by 0 bases and J by 4 bases, and 15 bases separated the two germline ends. Germline V gives CDR1 MGHRA, CDR2 YSYEKL. This CDR3 is built from 17 residues. CDR3 loop: CASSQEWGGTSNEKLFF. The CDR3 nucleotides are TGCGCCAGCAGCCAAGAGTGGGGAGGGACGAGTAATGAAAAACTGTTTTTT.

This clonotype was detected a few times. The rearrangement joins TRBV7-9 to TRBJ2-7, with 7 bases identical to TRBD2. V shed 3 bases, J shed 7 bases, and the junction held 9 bases outside the gene matches. This CDR3 spans 14 amino acids. Germline-derived CDR1 and CDR2 are SEHNR and FQNEAQ (reference sequence). The CDR3 loop is CASSFLADLGEQYF. The CDR3 DNA reads TGTGCCAGCAGCTTTCTAGCGGACCTTGGTGAGCAGTACTTC.

The rearrangement joins TRBV6-6 to TRBJ2-7; TRBD1 matches 8 bases. The ends lost 6 bases at V and 6 bases at J; junction bases unmatched: 10. Germline CDR1 reads MNHNY; CDR2 reads SVGAGI (reference sequence). The CDR3 contains 14 residues. Here the CDR3 DNA reads TGTGCCAGCAGGACCGGGACAGGTGACTGCGAGCAGTACTTC. It yields the protein CASRTGTGDCEQYF.

V and J are TRBV6-6 and TRBJ2-7; 7 positions match TRBD2. Per the germline V gene, CDR1 is MNHNY and CDR2 is SVGAGI (reference sequence). The CDR3 consists of 16 residues. The J segment lost 2 bases and the V segment lost 7 bases, leaving 14 bases of the junction unmatched. CDR3 sequence (DNA): TGTGCCAGCACCGTGACTCGCCAAGCGGGGCCCTACGAGCAGTACTTC. Protein: CASTVTRQAGPYEQYF.

On this clonotype itself: Since a much larger clone is just one base distant, this may be a read error. The CDR3 is CAIRNLGDRDPYEQYF. The CDR3 bases are TGTGCCATCAGGAACCTGGGGGACAGGGACCCCTACGAGCAGTACTTC. This rearrangement joins TRBV10-3 to TRBJ2-7; 9 bases are shared with TRBD1. The V gene end was trimmed by 6 bases and the J gene end by 2 bases; junction bases not matched to a gene: 11. CDR1 ENHRY and CDR2 SYGVKD come from the germline V gene. The CDR3 spans 16 residues.

V and J are TRBV28 and TRBJ2-7; D remains unclear. Germline CDR1 MDHEN, CDR2 SYDVKM. V lost 11 bases to trimming and J lost 0 bases, with 14 bases between them. The CDR3 contains 13 residues. The CDR3 DNA follows: TGTGCCTGCAAGGTTCTTAGCTCCTACGAGCAGTACTTC. It specifies CACKVLSSYEQYF.

Many counts were recorded for this clonotype. This sequence joins TRBV12-3 or TRBV12-4 and TRBJ2-3, with D hard to call. This CDR3 spans 14 amino acids. The ends were cut back, 3 bases at V and 1 base at J, with 8 bases in the middle. The CDR3 here is CASSFEAGTDTQYF. In DNA form, the CDR3 reads TGTGCCAGCAGTTTTGAGGCGGGCACAGATACGCAGTATTTT.

The rearrangement links TRBV5-1 to TRBJ2-2; 13 bases are shared with TRBD2. The V gene's germline CDR1 is SGHRS and CDR2 YFSETQ. V shed 4 bases, J shed 3 bases, and the junction held 12 bases outside the gene matches. CDR3 length equals 19 residues. The CDR3 nucleotides are TGCGCCAGCAGCACACGACTAGCGGGAGGCGACCGGGACACCGGGGAGCTGTTTTTT. Translation: CASSTRLAGGDRDTGELFF. The whole variable domain, remainder taken from reference TRBV5-1 and TRBJ2-2, is KAGVTQTPRYLIKTRGQQVTLSCSPISGHRSVSWYQQTPGQGLQFLFEYFSETQRNKGNFPGRFSGRQFSNSRSEMNVSTLELGDSALYLCASSTRLAGGDRDTGELFFGEGSRLTVL.